Presented here are 5 T cell receptor beta chains from one specimen sequenced in a study of T-cell reconstitution after alpha-beta-depleted transplantation in children. The TCRbeta library incorporated unique molecular identifiers. TCRdb independently ran MiXCR on the PCR reads; one entry per CDR3 protein. The sample has hundreds of thousands of distinct CDR3 sequences, 10% to 15% seen once. The sample was PBMCs, mostly from graft donor cells, taken 360 days after TCRalphabeta/CD19-depleted stem cell transplant. The receptor source for this set is a male patient younger than 18 who had a stem cell transplant for acute myeloid leukemia, so the T cells may come from the graft donor.

This clonotype was seen at least ten times. The chain uses TRBV5-8 and TRBJ2-1; TRBD2 matches at 13 bases. J was trimmed by 2 bases and V by 4 bases; bases with no gene match: 9. The CDR3 spans 18 residues. In germline, CDR1 is SGHTS, CDR2 YDEGEE. The CDR3 sequence is CASSPVALAGGAYNEQFF. The CDR3 DNA follows: TGTGCCAGCAGCCCCGTCGCACTAGCGGGAGGGGCCTACAATGAGCAGTTCTTC.

Of note for this clonotype: Its ends do not fully match the called genes, so a read error is possible. The CDR3 loop is CASSPRVAAYNEQFF. As DNA, the CDR3 is TGTGCTAGCAGCCCCCGGGTAGCGGCCTACAATGAGCAGTTCTTC. The V and J genes are TRBV7-7 and TRBJ2-1; the D gene is possibly TRBD2 (6 bases). Per germline, CDR1 SSHAT and CDR2 FNYEAQ (reference sequence). The CDR3 has 15 residues.

The chain employs TRBV12-3 or TRBV12-4 and TRBJ2-7, with D possibly TRBD2 on 5 matching bases. The length of the CDR3 is 16 residues. Trimming pared 8 bases from V and 3 bases from J, leaving 23 bases between. This chain's CDR3 is CASLRRTTGTVYEQYF. CDR3 nucleotide sequence: TGTGCCAGCCTACGGCGAACAACGGGAACCGTCTACGAGCAGTACTTC.

This clonotype was seen more than once but under ten times. The V gene is TRBV20-1, the J gene TRBJ1-3; perhaps TRBD1 as D (6 bases). Trimming cost V 7 bases and J 0 bases, with 16 bases left between them. The CDR3 is made up of 15 amino acids. The germline CDR1 and CDR2 sequences are DFQATT and SNEGSKA (reference sequence). In DNA, the CDR3 is TGCAGTGGGCGGGCAGGGGCCATCTCTGGAAACACCATATATTTT. This sequence encodes CSGRAGAISGNTIYF.

This clonotype was seen a handful of times. This chain links TRBV27 with TRBJ1-1; D is unresolved. The CDR3 has 14 residues. Germline V gene sequence: CDR1 MNHEY, CDR2 SMNVEV (reference sequence). Trimming took 3 bases from V and 3 from J, leaving 11 bases between them. The CDR3 DNA sequence: TGTGCCAGCAGTTTCGGGGTGTTGGACACTGAAGCTTTCTTT. Translation: CASSFGVLDTEAFF.